This TCR beta chain emerged from a study of cytomegalovirus exposure and HLA in healthy donors. On this clone itself: The antigen remains unidentified.

Germline values: CDR1 MDHEN, CDR2 SYDVKM. V was clipped by 8 bases and J by 4 bases; unmatched bases: 10. CDR3 size: 14 residues. TCRdb's copy holds only in-frame clones and misses some; the assay was immunoSEQ multiplex PCR. Of under 350,000 clones listed, 86% are singletons. Findings and limits, study-wide: TCR beta chains numbering under 200 were designated cytomegalovirus-associated. For cytomegalovirus status, the classifier reportedly gave diagnoses with high specificity and sensitivity.

Donors were drawn from the approximately 130-subject validation cohort, separate from the approximately 620-subject first cohort. This sequence originates from a woman under 30 in good health and CMV-seronegative. The chain joins TRBV28 to TRBJ2-7; TRBD1 aligns across 8 bases. Material for sequencing was PBMCs. CDR3 in amino acids: CASGVGQGAYEQYF. The DNA for the CDR3 is TGTGCCAGCGGAGTGGGGCAGGGGGCTTACGAGCAGTACTTC.